This TCR beta chain was observed in a study of cytomegalovirus exposure and HLA in healthy donors. About the study: The 90 to 150 validation repertoires matched the roughly 700 first-cohort repertoires in platform, a later analysis reported.

Worth noting for this clone: Its antigen is still unknown.

Regarding the study as a whole: TCR sequences were mostly rare, though some public TCRs occurred in many donors. Reports indicated that the classifier achieved high specificity and sensitivity in diagnosing cytomegalovirus status.

CDR1 MNHNS and CDR2 SASEGT come from the germline V gene. V was clipped by 3 bases and J by 8 bases, with 11 bases between them. The CDR3 consists of 14 residues. The study drew the donors from its approximately 110-subject validation cohort, separate from the roughly 670-subject first cohort. The protocol was immunoSEQ multiplex PCR, while the TCRdb copy is restricted to in-frame clones and leaves out a portion. The sample holds about 120,000 clones, roughly 87% seen once. Material for sequencing was PBMCs. This chain uses TRBV6-1 with TRBJ1-6, with D maybe TRBD1 (5 bases). The clonotype comes from a woman between 18 and 30 years old in good health and CMV-seronegative. The CDR3 bases are TGTGCCAGCAGTGAGGGTGGGGCGCATTCACCCCTCCACTTT. It specifies CASSEGGAHSPLHF.